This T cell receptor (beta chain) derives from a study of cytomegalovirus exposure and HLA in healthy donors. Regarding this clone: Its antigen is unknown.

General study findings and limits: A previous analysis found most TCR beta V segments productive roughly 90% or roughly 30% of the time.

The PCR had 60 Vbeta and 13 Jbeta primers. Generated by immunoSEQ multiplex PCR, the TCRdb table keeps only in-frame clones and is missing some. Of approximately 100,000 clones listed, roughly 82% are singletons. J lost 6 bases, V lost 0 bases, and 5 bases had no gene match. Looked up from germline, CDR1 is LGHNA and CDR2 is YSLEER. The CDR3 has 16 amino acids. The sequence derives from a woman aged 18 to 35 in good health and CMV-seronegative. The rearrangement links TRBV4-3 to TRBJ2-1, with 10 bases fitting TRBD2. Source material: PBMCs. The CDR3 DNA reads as TGCGCCAGCAGCCAAGATTGGTCTAGCGGGGGCAATGAGCAGTTCTTC. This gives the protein CASSQDWSSGGNEQFF.